The 2 T cell receptor beta chains presented below share a single source sample, sequenced in a study of shared T cell receptors in the human thymus. Sequenced by immunoSEQ multiplex PCR; TCRdb stores in-frame clones only, minus some. The sample has about 380,000 clones; just under 95% are singletons. Sequencing was carried out using thymocytes. These receptors were collected from a human donor.

This chain uses TRBV27 with TRBJ1-1; D call uncertain. This CDR3 comprises 14 residues. V was pared by 2 bases and J by 4 bases, with 11 bases between. Germline assignment: CDR1 MNHEY and CDR2 SMNVEV (reference sequence). The CDR3 sequence: CASSLRLGSTEAFF. DNA of the CDR3: TGTGCCAGCAGTTTAAGGCTGGGGAGCACTGAAGCTTTCTTT.

This sequence joins TRBV12-5 and TRBJ1-1; the D is unclear. There are 14 residues in the CDR3. V shed 1 base and J shed 8 bases, with 14 bases lying between them. Germline V gene lookup returns CDR1 LGHNT and CDR2 FRNRAP. In DNA form, the CDR3 reads TGTGCTAGTGGTTTGGGGACGGATGCCAGAGAAGCTTTCTTT. Its protein product is CASGLGTDAREAFF.